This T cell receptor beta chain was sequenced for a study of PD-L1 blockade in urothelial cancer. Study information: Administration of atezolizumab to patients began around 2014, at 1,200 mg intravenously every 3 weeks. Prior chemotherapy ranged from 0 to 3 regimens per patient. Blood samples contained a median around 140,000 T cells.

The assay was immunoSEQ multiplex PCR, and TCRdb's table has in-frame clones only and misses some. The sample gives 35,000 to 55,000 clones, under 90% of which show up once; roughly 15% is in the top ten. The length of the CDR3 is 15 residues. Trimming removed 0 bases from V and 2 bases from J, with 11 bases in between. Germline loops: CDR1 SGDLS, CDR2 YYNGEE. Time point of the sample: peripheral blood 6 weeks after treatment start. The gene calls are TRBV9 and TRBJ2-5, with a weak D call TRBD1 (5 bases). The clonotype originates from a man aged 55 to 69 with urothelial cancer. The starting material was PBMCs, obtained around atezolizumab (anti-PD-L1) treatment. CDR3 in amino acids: CASSVDGAGQETQYF. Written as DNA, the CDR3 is TGTGCCAGCAGCGTAGATGGGGCAGGGCAAGAGACCCAGTACTTC.